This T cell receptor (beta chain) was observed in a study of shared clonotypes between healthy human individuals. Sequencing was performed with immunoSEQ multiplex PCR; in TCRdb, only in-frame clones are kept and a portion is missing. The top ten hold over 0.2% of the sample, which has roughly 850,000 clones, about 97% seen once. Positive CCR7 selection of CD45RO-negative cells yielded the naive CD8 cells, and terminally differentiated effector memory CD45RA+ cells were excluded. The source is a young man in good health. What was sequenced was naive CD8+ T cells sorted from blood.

CDR3 sequence: CASRPGSNTGELFF. The CDR3 DNA follows: TGCGCCAGCAGACCAGGGTCGAACACCGGGGAGCTGTTTTTT. The chain recombines TRBV5-1 with TRBJ2-2; possibly TRBD1 for D (5 bases). Per the germline V gene, CDR1 is SGHRS and CDR2 is YFSETQ. This CDR3 is 14 amino acids long. The ends were cut back, 5 bases at V and 0 bases at J, with 8 bases in the middle.